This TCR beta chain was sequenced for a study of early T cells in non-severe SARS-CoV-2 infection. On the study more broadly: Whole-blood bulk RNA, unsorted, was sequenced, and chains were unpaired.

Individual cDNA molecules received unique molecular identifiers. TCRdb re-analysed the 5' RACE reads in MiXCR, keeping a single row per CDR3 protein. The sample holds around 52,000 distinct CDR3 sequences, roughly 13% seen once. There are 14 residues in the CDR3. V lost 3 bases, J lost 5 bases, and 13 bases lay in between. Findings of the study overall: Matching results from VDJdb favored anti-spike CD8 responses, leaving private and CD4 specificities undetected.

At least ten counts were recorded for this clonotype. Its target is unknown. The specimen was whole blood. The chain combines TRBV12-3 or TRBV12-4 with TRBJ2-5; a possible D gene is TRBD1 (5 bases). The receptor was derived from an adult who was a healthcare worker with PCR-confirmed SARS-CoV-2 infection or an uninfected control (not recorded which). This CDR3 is CASSFSRGQETQYF. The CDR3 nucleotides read TGTGCCAGCAGTTTTTCTAGGGGCCAGGAGACCCAGTACTTC.